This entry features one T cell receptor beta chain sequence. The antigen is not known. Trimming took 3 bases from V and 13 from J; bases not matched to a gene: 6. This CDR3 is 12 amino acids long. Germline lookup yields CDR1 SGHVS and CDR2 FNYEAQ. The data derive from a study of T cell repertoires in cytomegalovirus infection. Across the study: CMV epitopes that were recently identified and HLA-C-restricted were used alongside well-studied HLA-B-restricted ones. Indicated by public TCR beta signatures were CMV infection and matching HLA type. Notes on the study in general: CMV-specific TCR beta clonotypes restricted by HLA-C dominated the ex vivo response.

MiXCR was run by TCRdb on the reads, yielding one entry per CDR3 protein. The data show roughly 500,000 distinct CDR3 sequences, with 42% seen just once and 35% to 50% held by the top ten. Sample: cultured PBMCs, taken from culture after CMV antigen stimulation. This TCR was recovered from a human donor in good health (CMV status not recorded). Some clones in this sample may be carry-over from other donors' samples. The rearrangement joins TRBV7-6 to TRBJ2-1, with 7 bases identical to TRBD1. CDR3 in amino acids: CASSFHRGIQFF. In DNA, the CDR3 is TGTGCCAGCAGCTTCCACAGGGGTATTCAGTTCTTC.